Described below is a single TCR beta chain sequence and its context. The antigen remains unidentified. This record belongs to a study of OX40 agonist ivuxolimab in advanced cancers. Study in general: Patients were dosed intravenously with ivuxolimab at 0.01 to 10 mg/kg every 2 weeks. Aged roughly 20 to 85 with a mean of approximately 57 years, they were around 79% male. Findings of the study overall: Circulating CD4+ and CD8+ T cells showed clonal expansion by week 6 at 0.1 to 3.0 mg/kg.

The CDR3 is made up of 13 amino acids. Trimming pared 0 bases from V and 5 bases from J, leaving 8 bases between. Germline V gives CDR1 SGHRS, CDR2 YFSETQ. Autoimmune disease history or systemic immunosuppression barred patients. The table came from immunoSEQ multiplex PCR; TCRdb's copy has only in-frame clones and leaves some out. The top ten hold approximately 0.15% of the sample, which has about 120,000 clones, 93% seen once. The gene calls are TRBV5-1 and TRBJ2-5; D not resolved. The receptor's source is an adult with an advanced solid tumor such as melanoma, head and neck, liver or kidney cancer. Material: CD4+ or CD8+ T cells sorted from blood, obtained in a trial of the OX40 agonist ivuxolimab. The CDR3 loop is CASSLAPWETQYF. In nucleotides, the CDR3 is TGCGCCAGCAGCTTGGCTCCGTGGGAGACCCAGTACTTC.